Below are 5 T cell receptor beta chains sequenced from a single sample in a study of blood T cell repertoires in COVID-19. Assay: immunoSEQ multiplex PCR; the TCRdb copy retains only in-frame clones and omits some. The sample records about 36,000 clones, approximately 69% being singletons. The sequenced sample was peripheral blood. The receptor source for this set is a man aged 70 or older with COVID-19, enrolled during active disease.

The rearrangement uses TRBV5-1 and TRBJ2-7, with a tentative D call TRBD1 (6 bases). V was trimmed by 7 bases and J by 7 bases, leaving 18 bases between them. CDR3 length: 13 amino acids. CDR1 is SGHRS, CDR2 YFSETQ, per germline. CDR3 sequence reads: CASGAQGIGEQYF. In DNA form, the CDR3 reads TGCGCCAGCGGGGCACAGGGAATAGGGGAGCAGTACTTC.

The chain uses TRBV5-1 and TRBJ2-7, with 11 bases identical to TRBD2. This CDR3 region has 15 residues. V shed 2 bases and J 2 bases; nucleotides not matched to a gene: 3. Germline V gene data show CDR1 as SGHRS and CDR2 as YFSETQ. CDR3 DNA sequence: TGCGCCAGCAGCTTAGGGACTAGCGGTACCTACGAGCAGTACTTC. Protein sequence: CASSLGTSGTYEQYF.

Only a few counts were recorded for this clone. A junction boundary mismatches the germline segment, possibly from a read error. V gene TRBV2 combines with J gene TRBJ2-2, with 7 bases that match TRBD1. Germline CDR1 reads SNHLY; CDR2 reads FYNNEI. The CDR3 consists of 13 residues. The CDR3 loop reads CASQQGNAGELFF. The CDR3 region has the DNA TGTGCCAGTCAACAGGGGAACGCCGGGGAGCTGTTTTTT.

The chain recombines TRBV24-1 with TRBJ1-5, with TRBD1 matching over 9 bases. Germline trimming cut 3 bases from V and 4 bases from J; bases unmatched to any gene: 3. CDR3 length: 15 residues. The V gene's germline CDR1 is KGHDR and CDR2 SFDVKD. CDR3 residues: CATSDQTGGNQPQHF. The CDR3 DNA follows: TGTGCCACCAGTGATCAGACAGGGGGGAATCAGCCCCAGCATTTT.

The rearrangement uses TRBV2 and TRBJ1-1, with a possible D match to TRBD1 (5 bases). Trimming removed 2 bases from V and 4 bases from J, with 11 bases in between. Germline V gene sequence: CDR1 SNHLY, CDR2 FYNNEI. There are 14 residues in the CDR3. CDR3 DNA: TGTGCCAGCAGTGAACCGGGACTCCCCACTGAAGCTTTCTTT. Amino acids: CASSEPGLPTEAFF. The whole variable domain, filled in from reference TRBV2 and TRBJ1-1, reads EPEVTQTPSHQVTQMGQEVILRCVPISNHLYFYWYRQILGQKVEFLVSFYNNEISEKSEIFDDQFSVERPDGSNFTLKIRSTKLEDSAMYFCASSEPGLPTEAFFGQGTRLTVV.